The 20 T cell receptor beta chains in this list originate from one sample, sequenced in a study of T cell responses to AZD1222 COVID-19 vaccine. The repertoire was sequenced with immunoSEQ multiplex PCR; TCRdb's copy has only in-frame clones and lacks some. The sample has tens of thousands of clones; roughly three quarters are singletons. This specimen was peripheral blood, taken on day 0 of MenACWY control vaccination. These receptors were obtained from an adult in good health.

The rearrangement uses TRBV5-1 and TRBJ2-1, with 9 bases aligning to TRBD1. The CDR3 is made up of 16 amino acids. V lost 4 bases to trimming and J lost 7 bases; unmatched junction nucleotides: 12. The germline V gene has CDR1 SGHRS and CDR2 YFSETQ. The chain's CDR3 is CASSRIQGADSNEQFF. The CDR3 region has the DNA TGCGCCAGCAGCCGTATACAGGGGGCCGATTCTAATGAGCAGTTCTTC.

Here the CDR3 reads CASTLRDRVGHEQFF. The CDR3 DNA is TGTGCCAGCACCCTCCGGGACAGGGTAGGCCATGAGCAGTTCTTC. The chain is built from TRBV11-2 and TRBJ2-1; the match to TRBD1 covers 9 bases. This CDR3 is built from 15 residues. Trimming cost V 7 bases and J 8 bases; bases outside gene matches: 12. The germline V gene has CDR1 SGHAT and CDR2 FQNNGV.

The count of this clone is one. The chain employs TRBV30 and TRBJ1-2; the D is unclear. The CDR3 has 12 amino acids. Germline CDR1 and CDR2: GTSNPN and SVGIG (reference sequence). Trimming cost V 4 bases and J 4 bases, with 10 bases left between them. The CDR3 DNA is TGTGCCTGGACCTTCGACGGCTATGGCTACACCTTC. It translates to CAWTFDGYGYTF.

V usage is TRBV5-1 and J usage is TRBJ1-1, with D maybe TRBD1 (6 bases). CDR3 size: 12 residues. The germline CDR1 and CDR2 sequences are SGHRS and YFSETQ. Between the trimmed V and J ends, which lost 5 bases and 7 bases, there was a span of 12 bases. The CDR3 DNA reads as TGCGCCAGCAGGGGGGCATCGTATGAAGCTTTCTTT. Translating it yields CASRGASYEAFF.

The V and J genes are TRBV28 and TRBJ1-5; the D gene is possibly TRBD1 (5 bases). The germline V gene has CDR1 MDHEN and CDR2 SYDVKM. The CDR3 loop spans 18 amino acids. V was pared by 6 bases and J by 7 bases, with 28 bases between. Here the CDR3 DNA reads TGTGCCAGCAGCAACCCGGGACCCAATCCCCTGACGGAGCAGCCCCAGCATTTT. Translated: CASSNPGPNPLTEQPQHF.

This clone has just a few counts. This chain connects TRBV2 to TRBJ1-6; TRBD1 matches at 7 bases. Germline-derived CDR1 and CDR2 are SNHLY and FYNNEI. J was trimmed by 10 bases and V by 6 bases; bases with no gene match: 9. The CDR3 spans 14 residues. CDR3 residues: CASSVTGEESPLHF. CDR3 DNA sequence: TGTGCCAGCAGCGTCACAGGGGAAGAATCACCCCTCCACTTT.

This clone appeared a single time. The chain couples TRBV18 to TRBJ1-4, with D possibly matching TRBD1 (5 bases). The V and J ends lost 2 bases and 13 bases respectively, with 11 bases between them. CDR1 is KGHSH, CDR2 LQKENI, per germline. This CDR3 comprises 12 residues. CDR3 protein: CASSPGGERLFF. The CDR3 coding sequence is TGTGCCAGCTCACCAGGGGGGGAGAGACTGTTTTTT.

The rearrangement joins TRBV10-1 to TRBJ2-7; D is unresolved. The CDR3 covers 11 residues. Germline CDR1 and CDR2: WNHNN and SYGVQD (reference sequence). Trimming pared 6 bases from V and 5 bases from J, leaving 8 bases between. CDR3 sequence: CASRSGDEQYF. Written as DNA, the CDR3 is TGCGCCAGCAGGTCTGGGGACGAGCAGTACTTC.

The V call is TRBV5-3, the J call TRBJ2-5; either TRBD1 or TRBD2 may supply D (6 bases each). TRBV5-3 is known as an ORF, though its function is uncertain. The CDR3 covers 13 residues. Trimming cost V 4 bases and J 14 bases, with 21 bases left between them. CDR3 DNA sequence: TGTGCCAGAAGCCCCTCTGCTCGGGGGCCTCTCTACTTC. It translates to CARSPSARGPLYF.

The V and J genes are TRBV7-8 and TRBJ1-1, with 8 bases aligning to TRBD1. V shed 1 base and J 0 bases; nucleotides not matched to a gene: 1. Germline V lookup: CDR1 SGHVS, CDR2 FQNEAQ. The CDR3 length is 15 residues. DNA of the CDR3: TGTGCCAGCAGCTTAGTACAGGGGGTGAACACTGAAGCTTTCTTT. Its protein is CASSLVQGVNTEAFF.

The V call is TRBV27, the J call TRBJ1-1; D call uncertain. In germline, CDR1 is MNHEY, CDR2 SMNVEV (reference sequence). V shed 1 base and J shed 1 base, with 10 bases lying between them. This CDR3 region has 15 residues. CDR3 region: CASSLWKAGNTEAFF. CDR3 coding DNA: TGTGCCAGCAGTTTATGGAAGGCAGGGAACACTGAAGCTTTCTTT.

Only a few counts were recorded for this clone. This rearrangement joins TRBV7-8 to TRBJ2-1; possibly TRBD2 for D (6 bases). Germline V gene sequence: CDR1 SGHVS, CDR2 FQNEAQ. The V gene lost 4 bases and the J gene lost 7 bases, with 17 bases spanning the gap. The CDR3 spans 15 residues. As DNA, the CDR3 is TGTGCCAGCAGCTCCTGGGGCGGAGGGGTGAATGAGCAGTTCTTC. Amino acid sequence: CASSSWGGGVNEQFF.

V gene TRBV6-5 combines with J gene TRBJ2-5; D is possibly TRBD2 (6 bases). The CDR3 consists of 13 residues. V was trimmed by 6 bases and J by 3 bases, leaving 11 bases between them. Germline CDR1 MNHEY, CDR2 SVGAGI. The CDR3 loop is CASSRDLKETQYF. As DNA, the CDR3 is TGTGCCAGCAGCCGGGACTTAAAAGAGACCCAGTACTTC.

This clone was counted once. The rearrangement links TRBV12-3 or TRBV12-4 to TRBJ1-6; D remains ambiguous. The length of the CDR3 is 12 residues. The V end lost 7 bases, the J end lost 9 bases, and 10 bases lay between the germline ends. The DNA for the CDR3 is TGTGCCAGCACTACCCTGGCTTCACCCCTCCACTTT. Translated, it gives CASTTLASPLHF.

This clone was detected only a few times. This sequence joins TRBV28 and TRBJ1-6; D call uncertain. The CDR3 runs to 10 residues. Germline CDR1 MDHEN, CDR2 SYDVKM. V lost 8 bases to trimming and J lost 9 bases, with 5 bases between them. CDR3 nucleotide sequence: TGTGCCAGCGGGATTTCACCCCTCCACTTT. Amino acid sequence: CASGISPLHF. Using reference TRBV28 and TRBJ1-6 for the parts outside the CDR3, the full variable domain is DVKVTQSSRYLVKRTGEKVFLECVQDMDHENMFWYRQDPGLGLRLIYFSYDVKMKEKGDIPEGYSVSREKKERFSLILESASTNQTSMYLCASGISPLHFGNGTRLTVT.

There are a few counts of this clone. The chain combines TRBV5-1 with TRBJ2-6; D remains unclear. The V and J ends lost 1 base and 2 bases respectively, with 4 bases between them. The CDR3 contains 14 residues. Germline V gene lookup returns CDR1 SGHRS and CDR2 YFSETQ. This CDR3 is CASSLKTGANVLTF. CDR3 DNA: TGCGCCAGCAGCTTGAAAACTGGGGCCAACGTCCTGACTTTC.

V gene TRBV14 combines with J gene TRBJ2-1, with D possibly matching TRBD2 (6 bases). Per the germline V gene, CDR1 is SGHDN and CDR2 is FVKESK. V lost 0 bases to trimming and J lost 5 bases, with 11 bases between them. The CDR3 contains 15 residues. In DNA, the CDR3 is TGTGCCAGCAGCCAAGAAGGTAGGAGGGACAATGAGCAGTTCTTC. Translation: CASSQEGRRDNEQFF.

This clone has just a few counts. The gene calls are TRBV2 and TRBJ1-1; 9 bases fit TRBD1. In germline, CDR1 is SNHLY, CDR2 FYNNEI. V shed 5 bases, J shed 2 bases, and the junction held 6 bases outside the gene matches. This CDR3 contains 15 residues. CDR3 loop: CASSPRTGANTEAFF. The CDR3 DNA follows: TGTGCCAGCAGTCCAAGGACAGGGGCCAACACTGAAGCTTTCTTT. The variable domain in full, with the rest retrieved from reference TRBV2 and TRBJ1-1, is EPEVTQTPSHQVTQMGQEVILRCVPISNHLYFYWYRQILGQKVEFLVSFYNNEISEKSEIFDDQFSVERPDGSNFTLKIRSTKLEDSAMYFCASSPRTGANTEAFFGQGTRLTVV.

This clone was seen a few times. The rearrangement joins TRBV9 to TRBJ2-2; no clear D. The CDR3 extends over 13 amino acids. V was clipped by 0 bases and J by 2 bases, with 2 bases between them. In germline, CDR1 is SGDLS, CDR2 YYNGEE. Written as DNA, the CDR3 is TGTGCCAGCAGCGTAGACAACACCGGGGAGCTGTTTTTT. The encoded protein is CASSVDNTGELFF.

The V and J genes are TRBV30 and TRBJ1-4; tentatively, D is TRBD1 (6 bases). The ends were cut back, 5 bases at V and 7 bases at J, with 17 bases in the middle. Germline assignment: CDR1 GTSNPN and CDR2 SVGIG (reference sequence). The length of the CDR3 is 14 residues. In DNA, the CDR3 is TGTGCCTGGGGTTCAGGGGTGTTCAGTGAAAAACTGTTTTTT. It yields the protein CAWGSGVFSEKLFF. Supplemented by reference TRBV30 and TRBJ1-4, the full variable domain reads SQTIHQWPATLVQPVGSPLSLECTVEGTSNPNLYWYRQAAGRGLQLLFYSVGIGQISSEVPQNLSASRPQDRQFILSSKKLLLSDSGFYLCAWGSGVFSEKLFFGSGTQLSVL.